This entry lists 5 T cell receptor beta chains sequenced from one sample in a study of T cell responses to AZD1222 COVID-19 vaccine. Profiling relied on immunoSEQ multiplex PCR, and the TCRdb table lists in-frame clones only, not all of them. The sample consists of about 24,000 clones, about 88% of them appearing once. Sample: peripheral blood, taken 28 days after the second AZD1222 dose. These receptor sequences come from an adult who received the AZD1222 COVID-19 vaccine.

The chain combines TRBV3-1 (or the pseudogene TRBV3-2) with TRBJ1-2; D gene unclear. From germline, CDR1 is LGHDT and CDR2 YNNKEL (reference sequence). Trimming shortened V by 6 bases and J by 1 base, and 6 bases separated the two germline ends. The CDR3 is made up of 12 amino acids. Here the CDR3 DNA reads TGTGCCAGCAGAGGGATTAACTATGGCTACACCTTC. Protein sequence: CASRGINYGYTF.

The rearrangement joins TRBV5-1 to TRBJ2-2, with no clear D. V was trimmed by 0 bases and J by 3 bases, leaving 12 bases between them. The length of the CDR3 is 16 residues. Per germline, CDR1 SGHRS and CDR2 YFSETQ. The CDR3 sequence is CASSLEAGADTGELFF. The CDR3 DNA reads TGCGCCAGCAGCTTGGAGGCAGGTGCAGACACCGGGGAGCTGTTTTTT.

The chain employs TRBV5-1 and TRBJ1-2, with a tentative D call TRBD1 (5 bases). Trimming removed 2 bases at V and 6 bases at J, with 14 bases between. The CDR3 has 14 amino acids. The germline V gene has CDR1 SGHRS and CDR2 YFSETQ. The CDR3 reads CASSLRDGKDGYTF. As DNA, the CDR3 is TGCGCCAGCAGCTTACGGGACGGAAAGGATGGCTACACCTTC.

The chain couples TRBV9 to TRBJ2-1, with a possible D match to TRBD2 (6 bases). The germline CDR1 and CDR2 sequences are SGDLS and YYNGEE. This CDR3 has 17 amino acids. The germline V and J ends were trimmed by 4 bases and 0 bases, with 17 bases remaining between them. CDR3 sequence: CASSPPTSTSSYNEQFF. The CDR3 nucleotides are TGTGCCAGCAGCCCTCCCACTAGCACGAGCTCCTACAATGAGCAGTTCTTC.

The rearrangement links TRBV4-2 to TRBJ1-2; TRBD1 is a possible D gene (5 bases). CDR3 size: 16 residues. The germline V gene has CDR1 LGHNA and CDR2 YNFKEQ. With 4 bases removed from V and 8 bases from J, the gap between germline ends came to 23 bases. DNA for the CDR3: TGTGCCAGCAGCCGCCAGGGAGTACCAGCCGACGAAGGCTACACCTTC. Translated, it gives CASSRQGVPADEGYTF.